This T cell receptor beta chain appears in the sequencing data of a study of cytomegalovirus exposure and HLA in healthy donors. Regarding the study as a whole: It was shown in a later analysis that HLA-associated TCR beta chains were more clonally expanded than other, equally common chains.

The germline V gene has CDR1 SQVTM and CDR2 ANQGSEA. V lost 5 bases and J 8 bases, leaving 18 bases between the germline ends. The CDR3 is 13 residues long. The primer mix had 60 Vbeta and 13 Jbeta primers. In the original workflow: In a later analysis, the count reached 74 million or so unique TCR beta chains, with about 11 million shared. Here immunoSEQ multiplex PCR was the method, and the copy in TCRdb shows in-frame clones only, minus some. That table is the source of V, J and clone size, and D and trimming were worked out from the DNA. The sample holds 150,000 to 200,000 clones, approximately 82% seen once. A remark on this clone: The antigen remains undetermined.

The V and J genes are TRBV29-1 and TRBJ1-2, with a tentative D call TRBD1 (5 bases). Input material: PBMCs. This TCR came from a woman aged 18-30 years in good health and CMV-seronegative. Here the CDR3 DNA reads TGCAGCGTTCCCAGCGGGGCAGGTAGGGGCTACACCTTC. Protein sequence: CSVPSGAGRGYTF.